This TCR beta chain comes out of a study of blood T cells in healthy people across ages. This clonotype was counted only a few times. Sample-barcoded 5' priming and a J-beta primer mix drove a second PCR of roughly 7 to 11 cycles. TCRdb analysed the 5' RACE reads with MiXCR anew, one entry per CDR3 protein. The table records around 850,000 distinct CDR3 sequences, around 34% of them present only once. The germline V gene has CDR1 SGHRS and CDR2 YFSETQ. The V and J ends lost 4 bases and 3 bases, in that order; junction bases with no gene match: 9. This CDR3 has 15 amino acids. What was sequenced was blood. The V gene is TRBV5-1, the J gene TRBJ1-2; the match to TRBD1 covers 7 bases. This receptor was taken from a man aged 18 to 29 in good health. The CDR3 loop is CASSQEGGADYGYTF. The CDR3 nucleotides read TGCGCCAGCAGCCAAGAAGGGGGCGCGGACTATGGCTACACCTTC.